This TCR beta chain derives from a study of shared clonotypes between healthy human individuals. Generated by immunoSEQ multiplex PCR, the TCRdb table keeps only in-frame clones and is missing some. The table records about 2.3 million clones, roughly 93% of them present only once. Germline CDR1 is PRHDT and CDR2 is FYEKMQ (reference sequence). The V and J ends lost 5 bases and 8 bases respectively, with 16 bases between them. This CDR3 is built from 14 residues. The V call is TRBV13, the J call TRBJ2-1, with D possibly being TRBD1 or TRBD2 (5 bases each). Input material: naive CD4+ T cells from PBMCs. Subset specified: CD45RA+ positively selected. The clonotype comes from a man in his late teens or twenties in good health. Some clones in this sample may be carry-over from other donors' samples. The CDR3 protein is CASSPWGSRDEQFF. CDR3 bases: TGTGCCAGCAGCCCCTGGGGGAGTAGAGATGAGCAGTTCTTC.